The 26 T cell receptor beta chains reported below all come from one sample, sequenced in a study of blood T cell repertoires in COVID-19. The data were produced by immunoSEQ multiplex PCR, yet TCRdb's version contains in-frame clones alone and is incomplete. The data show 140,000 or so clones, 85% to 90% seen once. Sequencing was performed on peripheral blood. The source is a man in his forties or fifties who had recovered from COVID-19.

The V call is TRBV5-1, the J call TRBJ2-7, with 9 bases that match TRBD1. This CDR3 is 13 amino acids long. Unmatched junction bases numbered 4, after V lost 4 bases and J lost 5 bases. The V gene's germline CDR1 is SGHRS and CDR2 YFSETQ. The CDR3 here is CASSIRTGDEQYF. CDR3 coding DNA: TGCGCCAGCAGCATCCGGACAGGGGACGAGCAGTACTTC.

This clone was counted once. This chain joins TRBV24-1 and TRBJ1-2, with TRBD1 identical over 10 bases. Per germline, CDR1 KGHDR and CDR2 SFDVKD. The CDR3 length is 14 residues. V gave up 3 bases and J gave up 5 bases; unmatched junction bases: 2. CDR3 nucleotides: TGTGCCACCAGTGATACGGACAGGGGGTATGGCTACACCTTC. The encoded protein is CATSDTDRGYGYTF.

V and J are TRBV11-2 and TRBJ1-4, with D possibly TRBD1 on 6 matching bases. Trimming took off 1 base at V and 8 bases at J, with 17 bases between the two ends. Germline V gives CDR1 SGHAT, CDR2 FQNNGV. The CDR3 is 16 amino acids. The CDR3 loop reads CASSLVFRGRREKLFF. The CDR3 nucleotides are TGTGCCAGCAGCTTAGTGTTCAGGGGCCGGAGGGAAAAACTGTTTTTT.

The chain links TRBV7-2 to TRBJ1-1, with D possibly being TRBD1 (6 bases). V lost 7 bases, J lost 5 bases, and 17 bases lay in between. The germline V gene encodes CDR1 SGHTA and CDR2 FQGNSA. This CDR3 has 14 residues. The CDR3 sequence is CASTENRVWTEAFF. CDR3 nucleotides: TGTGCCAGCACCGAGAACAGGGTTTGGACTGAAGCTTTCTTT.

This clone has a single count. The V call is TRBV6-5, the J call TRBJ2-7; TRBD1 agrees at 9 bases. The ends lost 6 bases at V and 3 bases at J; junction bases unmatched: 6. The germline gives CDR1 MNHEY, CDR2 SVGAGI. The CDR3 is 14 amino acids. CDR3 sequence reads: CASSTYRGLYEQYF. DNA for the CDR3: TGTGCCAGCAGCACTTACAGGGGGCTCTACGAGCAGTACTTC.

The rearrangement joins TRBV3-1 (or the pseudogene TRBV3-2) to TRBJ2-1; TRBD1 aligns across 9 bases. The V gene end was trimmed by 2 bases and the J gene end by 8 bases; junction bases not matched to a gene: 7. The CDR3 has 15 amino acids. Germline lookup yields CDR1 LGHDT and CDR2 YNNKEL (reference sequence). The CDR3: CASSQPRQGVYEQFF. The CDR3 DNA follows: TGTGCCAGCAGCCAACCGCGACAGGGGGTGTATGAGCAGTTCTTC.

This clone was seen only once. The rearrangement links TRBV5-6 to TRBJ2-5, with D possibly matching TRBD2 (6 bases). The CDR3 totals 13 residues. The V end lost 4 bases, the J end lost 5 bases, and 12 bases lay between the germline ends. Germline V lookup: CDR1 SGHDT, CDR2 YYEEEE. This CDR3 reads CASSLSGAETQYF. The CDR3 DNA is TGTGCCAGCAGCCTCTCGGGAGCCGAGACCCAGTACTTC.

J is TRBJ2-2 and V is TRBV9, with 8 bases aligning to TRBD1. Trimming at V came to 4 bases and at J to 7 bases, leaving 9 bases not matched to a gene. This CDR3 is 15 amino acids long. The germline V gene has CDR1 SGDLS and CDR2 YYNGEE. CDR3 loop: CASSPRTGLGGELFF. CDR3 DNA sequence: TGTGCCAGCAGCCCCCGGACAGGGCTGGGCGGGGAGCTGTTTTTT.

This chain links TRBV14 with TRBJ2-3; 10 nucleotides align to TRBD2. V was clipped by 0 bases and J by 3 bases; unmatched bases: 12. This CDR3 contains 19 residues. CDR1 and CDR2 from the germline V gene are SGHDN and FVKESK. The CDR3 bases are TGTGCCAGCAGCCAAGATCTCCTAGCGGGGGTCCTGGGGACAGATACGCAGTATTTT. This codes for CASSQDLLAGVLGTDTQYF.

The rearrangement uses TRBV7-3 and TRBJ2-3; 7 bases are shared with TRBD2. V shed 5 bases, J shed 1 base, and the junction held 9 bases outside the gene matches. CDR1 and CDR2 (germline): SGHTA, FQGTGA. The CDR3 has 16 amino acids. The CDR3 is CASSLTAAGGTDTQYF. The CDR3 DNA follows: TGTGCCAGCAGCCTTACTGCGGCGGGGGGCACAGATACGCAGTATTTT.

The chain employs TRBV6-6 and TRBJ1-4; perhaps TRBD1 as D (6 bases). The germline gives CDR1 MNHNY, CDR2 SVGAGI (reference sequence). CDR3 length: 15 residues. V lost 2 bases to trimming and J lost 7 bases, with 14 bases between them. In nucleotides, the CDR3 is TGTGCCAGCAGTTACGGTCAGGGGCGGGCTGAAAAACTGTTTTTT. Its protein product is CASSYGQGRAEKLFF.

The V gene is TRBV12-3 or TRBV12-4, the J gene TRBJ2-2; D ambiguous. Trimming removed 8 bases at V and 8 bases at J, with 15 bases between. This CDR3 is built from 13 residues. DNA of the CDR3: TGTGCCAGCCAGCGCCCAACTGGAGGGGAGCTGTTTTTT. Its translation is CASQRPTGGELFF.

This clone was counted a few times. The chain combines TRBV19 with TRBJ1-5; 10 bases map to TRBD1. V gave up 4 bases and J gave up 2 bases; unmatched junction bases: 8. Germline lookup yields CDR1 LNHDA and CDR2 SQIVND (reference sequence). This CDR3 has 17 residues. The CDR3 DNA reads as TGTGCCAGTAGTACGACAGGGGGCGCCGGGGGCAATCAGCCCCAGCATTTT. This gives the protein CASSTTGGAGGNQPQHF.

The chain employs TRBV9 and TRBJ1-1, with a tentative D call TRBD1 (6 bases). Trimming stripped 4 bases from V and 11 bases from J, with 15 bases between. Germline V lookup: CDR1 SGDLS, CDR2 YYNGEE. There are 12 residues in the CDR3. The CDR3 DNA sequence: TGTGCCAGCAGCTCACGGGACACCGAGGCTTTCTTT. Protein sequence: CASSSRDTEAFF.

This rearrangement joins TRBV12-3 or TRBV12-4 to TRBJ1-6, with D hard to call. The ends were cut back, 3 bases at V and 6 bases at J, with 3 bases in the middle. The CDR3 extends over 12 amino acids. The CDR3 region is CASSFRNSPLHF. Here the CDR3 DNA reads TGTGCCAGCAGTTTTCGTAATTCACCCCTCCACTTT.

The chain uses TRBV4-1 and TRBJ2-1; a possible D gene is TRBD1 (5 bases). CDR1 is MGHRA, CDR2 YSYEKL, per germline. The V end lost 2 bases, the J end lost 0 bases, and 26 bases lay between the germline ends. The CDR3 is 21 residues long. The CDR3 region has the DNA TGCGCCAGCAGCCAACTGGTACAGGTTGGTTGGGGTACAAGCTCCTACAATGAGCAGTTCTTC. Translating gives CASSQLVQVGWGTSSYNEQFF.

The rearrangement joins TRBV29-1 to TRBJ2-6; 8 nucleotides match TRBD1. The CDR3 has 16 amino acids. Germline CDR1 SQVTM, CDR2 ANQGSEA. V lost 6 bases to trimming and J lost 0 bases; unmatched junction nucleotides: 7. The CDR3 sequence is CSVLGQANSGANVLTF. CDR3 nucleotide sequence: TGCAGCGTCTTGGGACAGGCAAACTCTGGGGCCAACGTCCTGACTTTC.

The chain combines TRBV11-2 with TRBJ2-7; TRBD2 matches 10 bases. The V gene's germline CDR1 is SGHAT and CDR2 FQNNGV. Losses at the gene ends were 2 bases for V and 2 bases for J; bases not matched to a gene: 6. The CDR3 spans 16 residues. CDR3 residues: CASSLSHSGGTYEQYF. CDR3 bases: TGTGCCAGCAGCTTATCTCATAGCGGGGGGACCTACGAGCAGTACTTC.

For the CDR3, the DNA is TGTGCCAGCACCGCCCGGTGGAACGGGGGGGGGAATGAGCAGTTCTTC. The encoded protein is CASTARWNGGGNEQFF. J is TRBJ2-1 and V is TRBV7-6, with 8 bases identical to TRBD2. The V and J ends lost 7 bases and 7 bases, in that order; junction bases with no gene match: 15. The CDR3 has 16 residues. Per germline, CDR1 SGHVS and CDR2 FNYEAQ.

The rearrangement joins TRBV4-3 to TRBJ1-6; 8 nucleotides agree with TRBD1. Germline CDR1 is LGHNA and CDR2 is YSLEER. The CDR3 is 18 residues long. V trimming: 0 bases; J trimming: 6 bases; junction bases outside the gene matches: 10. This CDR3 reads CASSQDLGSDRANSPLHF. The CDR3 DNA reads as TGCGCCAGCAGCCAAGATCTCGGGTCGGACAGGGCTAATTCACCCCTCCACTTT.

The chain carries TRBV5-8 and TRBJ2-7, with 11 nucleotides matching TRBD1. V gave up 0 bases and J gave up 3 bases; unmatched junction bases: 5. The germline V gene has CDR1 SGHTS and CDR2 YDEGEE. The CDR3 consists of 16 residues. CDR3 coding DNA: TGTGCCAGCAGCTTGGGGGGACAGGGGGGACGCTACGAGCAGTACTTC. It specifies CASSLGGQGGRYEQYF. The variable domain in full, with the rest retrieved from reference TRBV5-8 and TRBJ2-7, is EAGVTQSPTHLIKTRGQQATLRCSPISGHTSVYWYQQALGLGLQFLLWYDEGEERNRGNFPPRFSGRQFPNYSSELNVNALELEDSALYLCASSLGGQGGRYEQYFGPGTRLTVT.

This CDR3 is CASRDGTAETQYF. CDR3 in DNA: TGTGCCAGCAGGGACGGGACAGCAGAGACCCAGTACTTC. This chain links TRBV5-4 with TRBJ2-5; the match to TRBD1 covers 7 bases. Germline V gene data show CDR1 as SGHNT and CDR2 as YYREEE (reference sequence). Trimming cost V 5 bases and J 4 bases; bases outside gene matches: 5. The CDR3 is 13 amino acids.

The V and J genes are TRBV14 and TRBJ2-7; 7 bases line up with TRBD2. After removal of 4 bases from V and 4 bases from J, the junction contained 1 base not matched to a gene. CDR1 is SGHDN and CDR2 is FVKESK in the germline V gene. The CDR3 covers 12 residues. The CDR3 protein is CASSPGGYEQYF. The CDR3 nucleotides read TGTGCCAGCAGCCCGGGGGGTTACGAGCAGTACTTC.

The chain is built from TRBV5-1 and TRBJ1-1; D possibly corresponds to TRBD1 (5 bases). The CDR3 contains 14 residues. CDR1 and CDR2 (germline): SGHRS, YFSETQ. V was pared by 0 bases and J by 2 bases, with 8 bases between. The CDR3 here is CASSLEQVNTEAFF. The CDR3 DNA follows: TGCGCCAGCAGCTTGGAACAGGTCAACACTGAAGCTTTCTTT.

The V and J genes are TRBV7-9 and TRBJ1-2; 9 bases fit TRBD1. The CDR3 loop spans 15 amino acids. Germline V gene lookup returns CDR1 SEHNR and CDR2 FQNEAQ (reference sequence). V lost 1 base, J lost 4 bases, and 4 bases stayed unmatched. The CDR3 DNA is TGTGCCAGCAGCTTAGGGACAGGGGATCCCTATGGCTACACCTTC. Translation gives CASSLGTGDPYGYTF.

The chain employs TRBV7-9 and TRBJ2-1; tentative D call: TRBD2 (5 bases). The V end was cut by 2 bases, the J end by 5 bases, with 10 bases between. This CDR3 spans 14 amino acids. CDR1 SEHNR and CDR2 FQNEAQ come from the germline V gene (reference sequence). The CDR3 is CASSLTDWNNEQFF. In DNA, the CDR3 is TGTGCCAGCAGCTTAACGGACTGGAACAATGAGCAGTTCTTC.